The 30 T cell receptor beta chains reported below all come from one sample, sequenced in a study of OX40 agonist ivuxolimab in advanced cancers. Produced via immunoSEQ multiplex PCR; TCRdb's table is partial and in-frame only. The data contain about 77,000 clones, just under 90% of them singletons. The sample consisted of CD4+ or CD8+ T cells sorted from blood, taken in a trial of the OX40 agonist ivuxolimab. The receptors were gathered from an adult with an advanced solid tumor such as melanoma, head and neck, liver or kidney cancer.

V gene TRBV15 combines with J gene TRBJ2-7; D perhaps matches TRBD2 (6 bases). Germline lookup yields CDR1 LNHNV and CDR2 YYDKDF (reference sequence). V was cut by 1 base and J by 0 bases, with 13 bases left in between. The CDR3 covers 16 residues. CDR3 DNA sequence: TGTGCCACCAGCAGAGTCGGGGGTCCAAGCTCCTACGAGCAGTACTTC. Its protein is CATSRVGGPSSYEQYF.

The J gene is TRBJ1-1, the V gene TRBV27; D possibly corresponds to TRBD1 (5 bases). The CDR3 runs 14 residues. V was trimmed by 5 bases and J by 9 bases, leaving 19 bases between them. The germline V gene has CDR1 MNHEY and CDR2 SMNVEV (reference sequence). This chain's CDR3 is CASSPLQLRTQAFF. CDR3 in DNA: TGTGCCAGCAGTCCCCTCCAGTTAAGGACACAAGCTTTCTTT.

The chain carries TRBV6-1 and TRBJ1-1; tentatively, D is TRBD1 (5 bases). Germline CDR1 is MNHNS and CDR2 is SASEGT. Trimming removed 7 bases at V and 4 bases at J, with 13 bases between. The CDR3 is 13 residues long. CDR3 region: CASTRERVTEAFF. The CDR3 DNA follows: TGTGCCAGCACCAGGGAGAGGGTCACTGAAGCTTTCTTT.

This clone has only one observation. This chain joins TRBV15 and TRBJ2-7, with D possibly TRBD2 on 6 matching bases. The CDR3 is made up of 14 amino acids. The V gene lost 0 bases and the J gene lost 5 bases, with 11 bases spanning the gap. CDR1 and CDR2 from the germline V gene are LNHNV and YYDKDF (reference sequence). In nucleotides, the CDR3 is TGTGCCACCAGCAGAGATCAGGAGGGGCACGAGCAGTACTTC. Translated, it gives CATSRDQEGHEQYF. The whole variable domain, filled in from reference TRBV15 and TRBJ2-7, reads DAMVIQNPRYQVTQFGKPVTLSCSQTLNHNVMYWYQQKSSQAPKLLFHYYDKDFNNEADTPDNFQSRRPNTSFCFLDIRSPGLGDTAMYLCATSRDQEGHEQYFGPGTRLTVT.

The CDR3 DNA sequence: TGTGCCAGCAGTCGTCGACCCTACGAGCAGTACTTC. Protein sequence: CASSRRPYEQYF. This chain uses TRBV2 with TRBJ2-7, with D unclear. The germline V gene encodes CDR1 SNHLY and CDR2 FYNNEI. Trimming took 5 bases from V and 2 from J, leaving 7 bases between them. The CDR3 spans 12 residues. Variable domain in full (rest from reference TRBV2 and TRBJ2-7): EPEVTQTPSHQVTQMGQEVILRCVPISNHLYFYWYRQILGQKVEFLVSFYNNEISEKSEIFDDQFSVERPDGSNFTLKIRSTKLEDSAMYFCASSRRPYEQYFGPGTRLTVT.

The chain combines TRBV18 with TRBJ1-4; the D is unclear. This CDR3 spans 12 amino acids. Trimming shortened V by 0 bases and J by 6 bases, and 2 bases separated the two germline ends. Germline CDR1 and CDR2: KGHSH and LQKENI. The CDR3 is CASSPPHEKLFF. CDR3 coding DNA: TGTGCCAGCTCACCACCCCATGAAAAACTGTTTTTT.

This sequence joins TRBV11-2 and TRBJ2-5; D ambiguous. CDR1 is SGHAT and CDR2 is FQNNGV in the germline V gene. This CDR3 contains 14 residues. Trimming took 1 base from V and 8 from J, leaving 14 bases between them. The CDR3 region is CASSLGVGIITQYF. CDR3 nucleotide sequence: TGTGCCAGCAGCTTAGGGGTAGGGATAATAACCCAGTACTTC.

This sequence joins TRBV15 and TRBJ1-3, with a tentative D call TRBD1 (5 bases). Deletions cut 5 bases from V and 6 bases from J, with 11 bases between. Germline V gene sequence: CDR1 LNHNV, CDR2 YYDKDF (reference sequence). This CDR3 has 13 residues. The CDR3 reads CATSFGGENTIYF. CDR3 DNA: TGTGCCACCAGCTTCGGGGGGGAAAACACCATATATTTT.

The CDR3 nucleotides are TGTGCCAGCTCAGGGGCTAGGTTAGGAAACACTGAAGCTTTCTTT. Protein: CASSGARLGNTEAFF. V usage is TRBV18 and J usage is TRBJ1-1; D may be TRBD1 (5 bases). V gave up 5 bases and J gave up 2 bases, with 15 bases separating them. Germline V CDR1 and CDR2: KGHSH, LQKENI. This CDR3 has 15 amino acids.

The chain carries TRBV2 and TRBJ2-3, with 7 nucleotides matching TRBD1. V shed 5 bases, J shed 0 bases, and the junction held 8 bases outside the gene matches. The CDR3 has 16 amino acids. Germline CDR1 reads SNHLY; CDR2 reads FYNNEI. The CDR3 loop is CASSFQTGLSTDTQYF. CDR3 DNA: TGTGCCAGCAGTTTCCAGACAGGGTTAAGCACAGATACGCAGTATTTT.

The chain is built from TRBV27 and TRBJ2-7, with D unclear. This CDR3 spans 16 amino acids. V lost 6 bases and J lost 0, with 18 bases in between. CDR1 is MNHEY and CDR2 is SMNVEV in the germline V gene (reference sequence). CDR3 loop: CASSHSRGTSSYEQYF. The DNA of the CDR3 is TGTGCCAGCAGCCATAGTCGCGGTACGAGCTCCTACGAGCAGTACTTC.

The chain uses TRBV19 and TRBJ1-1; perhaps TRBD1 as D (5 bases). Germline lookup yields CDR1 LNHDA and CDR2 SQIVND (reference sequence). Trimming removed 7 bases from V and 4 bases from J, with 10 bases in between. The CDR3 spans 12 residues. CDR3 residues: CASTYRSTEAFF. CDR3 bases: TGTGCCAGTACCTACAGGAGCACTGAAGCTTTCTTT.

The gene calls are TRBV27 and TRBJ1-5; the D gene is possibly TRBD1 (6 bases). Trimming removed 0 bases from V and 6 bases from J, with 12 bases in between. The length of the CDR3 is 15 residues. CDR1 and CDR2 from the germline V gene are MNHEY and SMNVEV (reference sequence). The DNA of the CDR3 is TGTGCCAGCAGTTTATCGCGGCAGGGGAGTCAGCCCCAGCATTTT. It translates to CASSLSRQGSQPQHF.

The chain couples TRBV6-1 to TRBJ1-1, with 8 bases matching TRBD1. The trim removed 2 bases at V and 8 bases at J, leaving 10 bases unmatched. Germline-derived CDR1 and CDR2 are MNHNS and SASEGT. This CDR3 contains 15 residues. The chain's CDR3 is CASSESGQGAKEAFF. The CDR3 coding sequence is TGTGCCAGCAGTGAATCAGGGCAGGGGGCGAAAGAAGCTTTCTTT.

The chain has TRBV7-2 and TRBJ1-3; D remains unclear. Between the trimmed V and J ends, which lost 3 bases and 3 bases, there was a span of 12 bases. The CDR3 is made up of 15 amino acids. CDR1 SGHTA and CDR2 FQGNSA come from the germline V gene. The DNA of the CDR3 is TGTGCCAGCAGCTTTCGGAGGGCCGGTGGAAACACCATATATTTT. Translating it yields CASSFRRAGGNTIYF.

V is TRBV6-6 and J is TRBJ1-6; TRBD1 matches at 7 bases. CDR1 and CDR2 from the germline V gene are MNHNY and SVGAGI (reference sequence). The CDR3 consists of 14 residues. The ends lost 2 bases at V and 6 bases at J; junction bases unmatched: 1. The CDR3 region has the DNA TGTGCCAGCAGTTACGACAGGGTTAATTCACCCCTCCACTTT. This encodes CASSYDRVNSPLHF.

The rearrangement links TRBV9 to TRBJ2-3; D is uncertain. Germline V gene data show CDR1 as SGDLS and CDR2 as YYNGEE. V was shortened by 2 bases and J by 0 bases, with 7 bases between the two germline ends. This CDR3 comprises 14 residues. The CDR3 nucleotides read TGTGCCAGCAGCGTGGATCCCAGCACAGATACGCAGTATTTT. Residues: CASSVDPSTDTQYF.

The rearrangement links TRBV4-1 to TRBJ2-5; possibly TRBD1 for D (6 bases). The CDR3 spans 14 residues. Germline CDR1 reads MGHRA; CDR2 reads YSYEKL. V was cut by 3 bases and J by 2 bases, with 10 bases left in between. CDR3 sequence reads: CASSHYDRQETQYF. The CDR3 DNA sequence: TGCGCCAGCAGCCATTACGACAGGCAAGAGACCCAGTACTTC.

The gene calls are TRBV21-1 and TRBJ1-4; the table names TRBD1, a call not compared with the DNA. TRBV21-1 counts as a pseudogene. The CDR3 loop spans 15 amino acids. CDR3 residues: CASSSPGVTNEKLFF. The DNA of the CDR3 is TGTGCCAGCAGCTCCCCAGGGGTAACTAATGAAAAACTGTTTTTT.

The CDR3 is CSVELGRGTEAFF. The CDR3 region has the DNA TGCAGCGTTGAATTGGGCAGGGGTACTGAAGCTTTCTTT. The chain couples TRBV29-1 to TRBJ1-1, with D maybe TRBD1 (6 bases). CDR1 and CDR2 (germline): SQVTM, ANQGSEA. The CDR3 is 13 residues long. Trimming pared 2 bases from V and 5 bases from J, leaving 12 bases between.

The chain links TRBV19 to TRBJ1-2; TRBD1 might be the D (6 bases). Germline V gene data show CDR1 as LNHDA and CDR2 as SQIVND (reference sequence). CDR3 length: 14 amino acids. V gave up 7 bases and J gave up 3 bases, with 15 bases separating them. The CDR3 reads CASTEGGGHYGYTF. CDR3 nucleotide sequence: TGTGCCAGTACCGAGGGGGGGGGACACTATGGCTACACCTTC. The whole variable domain, remainder taken from reference TRBV19 and TRBJ1-2, is DGGITQSPKYLFRKEGQNVTLSCEQNLNHDAMYWYRQDPGQGLRLIYYSQIVNDFQKGDIAEGYSVSREKKESFPLTVTSAQKNPTAFYLCASTEGGGHYGYTFGSGTRLTVV.

The chain uses TRBV28 and TRBJ2-7, with 10 bases fitting TRBD1. V trimming: 4 bases; J trimming: 4 bases; junction bases outside the gene matches: 4. CDR3 length: 14 amino acids. The germline V gene encodes CDR1 MDHEN and CDR2 SYDVKM. CDR3: CASSSGQGTYEQYF. The CDR3 bases are TGTGCCAGCAGTTCGGGACAGGGGACATACGAGCAGTACTTC.

This sequence joins TRBV7-9 and TRBJ1-6; unclear D gene. Germline loops: CDR1 SEHNR, CDR2 FQNEAQ (reference sequence). CDR3 length equals 14 residues. Between the trimmed V and J ends, which lost 1 base and 7 bases, there was a span of 8 bases. CDR3: CASSLELENSPLHF. CDR3 sequence (DNA): TGTGCCAGCAGCTTAGAACTGGAGAATTCACCCCTCCACTTT.

This clone is a singleton in its sample. The chain couples TRBV27 to TRBJ2-3; the match to TRBD2 covers 11 bases. CDR1 and CDR2 (germline): MNHEY, SMNVEV (reference sequence). V trimming: 10 bases; J trimming: 0 bases; junction bases outside the gene matches: 6. The CDR3 has 15 residues. The CDR3 loop reads CATRGLAASTDTQYF. The CDR3 DNA sequence: TGTGCCACCAGGGGACTAGCGGCTAGCACAGATACGCAGTATTTT.

The chain uses TRBV9 and TRBJ2-5; TRBD1 matches 8 bases. This CDR3 has 15 residues. V lost 0 bases and J lost 7; bases outside the gene matches: 8. Looked up from germline, CDR1 is SGDLS and CDR2 is YYNGEE. The CDR3 sequence: CASSVGGQGAGTQYF. The CDR3 region has the DNA TGTGCCAGCAGCGTAGGGGGCCAGGGGGCGGGGACCCAGTACTTC. The full variable domain, in which reference TRBV9 and TRBJ2-5 provide the parts outside the CDR3, is DSGVTQTPKHLITATGQRVTLRCSPRSGDLSVYWYQQSLDQGLQFLIQYYNGEERAKGNILERFSAQQFPDLHSELNLSSLELGDSALYFCASSVGGQGAGTQYFGPGTRLLVL.

The V call is TRBV27, the J call TRBJ1-2; D is unclear. The CDR3 totals 13 residues. In germline, CDR1 is MNHEY, CDR2 SMNVEV (reference sequence). Trimming cost V 6 bases and J 6 bases, with 14 bases left between them. As DNA, the CDR3 is TGTGCCAGCAGCCGAGAGGTATGGGATGGCTACACCTTC. Translating gives CASSREVWDGYTF.

The CDR3 coding sequence is TGTGCCAGCAGTTCAGGACAGGGGGCTTCAGATACGCAGTATTTT. It is translated as CASSSGQGASDTQYF. This chain uses TRBV27 with TRBJ2-3; 11 nucleotides line up with TRBD1. V shed 4 bases, J shed 4 bases, and the junction held 4 bases outside the gene matches. The CDR3 contains 15 residues. The germline V gene has CDR1 MNHEY and CDR2 SMNVEV (reference sequence).

Here the CDR3 DNA reads TGCGCCAGCAGCCAAGATTGGACAGGGTCTGGCTACACCTTC. Protein: CASSQDWTGSGYTF. The chain uses TRBV4-1 and TRBJ1-2, with 8 bases that match TRBD1. Looked up from germline, CDR1 is MGHRA and CDR2 is YSYEKL. V was pared by 0 bases and J by 7 bases, with 4 bases of the junction left unmatched. The CDR3 runs 14 residues.

The CDR3 DNA is TGTGCCAGCAGCCGTGGCGGGACACCCTACGAGCAGTACTTC. It yields the protein CASSRGGTPYEQYF. The genes are TRBV5-4 and TRBJ2-7; D may correspond to TRBD1 or TRBD2 (6 bases each). From germline, CDR1 is SGHNT and CDR2 YYREEE (reference sequence). The CDR3 consists of 14 residues. The V and J ends lost 4 bases and 2 bases respectively, with 13 bases between them.

The rearrangement uses TRBV7-2 and TRBJ2-7; D gene uncertain. The V gene lost 4 bases and the J gene lost 7 bases, with 20 bases spanning the gap. The CDR3 totals 15 residues. Germline V gene sequence: CDR1 SGHTA, CDR2 FQGNSA. The CDR3 loop reads CASSWVPGSAGEQYF. The CDR3 DNA reads TGTGCCAGCAGCTGGGTTCCGGGCTCCGCCGGGGAGCAGTACTTC.